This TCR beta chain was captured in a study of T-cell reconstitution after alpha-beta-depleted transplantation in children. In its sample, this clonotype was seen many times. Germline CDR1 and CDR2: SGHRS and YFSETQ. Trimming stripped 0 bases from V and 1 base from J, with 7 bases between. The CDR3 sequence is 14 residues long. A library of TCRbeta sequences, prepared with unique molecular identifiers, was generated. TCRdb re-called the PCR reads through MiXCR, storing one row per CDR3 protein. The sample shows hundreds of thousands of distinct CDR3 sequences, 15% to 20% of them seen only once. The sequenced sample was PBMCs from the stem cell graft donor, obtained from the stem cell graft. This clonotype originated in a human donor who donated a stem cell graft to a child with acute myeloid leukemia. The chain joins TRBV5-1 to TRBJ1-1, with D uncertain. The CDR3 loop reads CASSLGPSNTEAFF. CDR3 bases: TGCGCCAGCAGCTTGGGGCCTTCGAACACTGAAGCTTTCTTT. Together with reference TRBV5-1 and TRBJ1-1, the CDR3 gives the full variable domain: KAGVTQTPRYLIKTRGQQVTLSCSPISGHRSVSWYQQTPGQGLQFLFEYFSETQRNKGNFPGRFSGRQFSNSRSEMNVSTLELGDSALYLCASSLGPSNTEAFFGQGTRLTVV.